This entry lists 14 T cell receptor beta chains sequenced from one sample in a study of shared clonotypes between healthy human individuals. This table comes from immunoSEQ multiplex PCR, and its TCRdb copy is limited to in-frame clones, with some not included. This sample has 2 million to 2.5 million clones; around 93% occur once, and the top ten carry about 0.41%. Specimen: naive CD4+ T cells from PBMCs. Subset noted: CD45RA+ positively selected. The origin of the receptors is a man aged 18-30 years in good health. Some clones in this sample may be carry-over from other donors' samples.

This clone showed up just a few times. The rearrangement links TRBV18 to TRBJ2-7; D is possibly TRBD1 or TRBD2 (5 bases each). V was trimmed by 4 bases and J by 3 bases, leaving 13 bases between them. CDR1 and CDR2 from the germline V gene are KGHSH and LQKENI. This CDR3 contains 14 residues. The DNA for the CDR3 is TGTGCCAGCTCACGGTCAGGGAGAGACTACGAGCAGTACTTC. This sequence encodes CASSRSGRDYEQYF.

Turning to this clone: This sample includes further DNA sequences coding for the same CDR3. The rearrangement joins TRBV7-2 to TRBJ2-7; 9 bases agree with TRBD2. Germline loops: CDR1 SGHTA, CDR2 FQGNSA. V dropped 0 bases and J dropped 1; count of bases not matched to a gene: 1. The CDR3 runs 15 residues. CDR3 bases: TGTGCCAGCAGCTTAGCAGCGGGAGGATCCTACGAGCAGTACTTC. Translating gives CASSLAAGGSYEQYF.

The chain joins TRBV28 to TRBJ2-2, with TRBD2 matching over 9 bases. This CDR3 comprises 15 residues. Trimming at V came to 10 bases and at J to 7 bases, leaving 13 bases not matched to a gene. Germline CDR1 and CDR2: MDHEN and SYDVKM. The CDR3 protein is CATTGIAGAGGELFF. In DNA form, the CDR3 reads TGTGCCACCACGGGGATAGCGGGAGCTGGCGGGGAGCTGTTTTTT.

This chain connects TRBV7-2 to TRBJ1-3; 10 bases match TRBD1. The CDR3 sequence is 15 residues long. The germline V gene encodes CDR1 SGHTA and CDR2 FQGNSA. V was pared by 8 bases and J by 3 bases, with 7 bases of the junction left unmatched. Written as DNA, the CDR3 is TGTGCCAGCCGGGACAGGGGTTTGGTTGGAAACACCATATATTTT. Amino acids: CASRDRGLVGNTIYF.

Notes on this clone: This CDR3 is also generated by other DNA sequences in the sample. The J gene is TRBJ2-3, the V gene TRBV7-3; D gene ambiguous. The CDR3 covers 14 residues. With 2 bases removed from V and 6 bases from J, the gap between germline ends came to 12 bases. The germline V gene encodes CDR1 SGHTA and CDR2 FQGTGA. The CDR3 coding sequence is TGTGCCAGCAGCTTAGGGCCGACCACGGATACGCAGTATTTT. It yields the protein CASSLGPTTDTQYF.

The chain combines TRBV30 with TRBJ2-1; 12 nucleotides match TRBD2. The V gene's germline CDR1 is GTSNPN and CDR2 SVGIG (reference sequence). CDR3 length: 15 amino acids. The trim removed 1 base at V and 5 bases at J, leaving 3 bases unmatched. CDR3 nucleotides: TGTGCCTGGAGTGCAGGACTAGCGGGGCACAATGAGCAGTTCTTC. Translated, it gives CAWSAGLAGHNEQFF.

The rearrangement links TRBV28 to TRBJ1-2; D unresolved. With 3 bases removed from V and 6 bases from J, the gap between germline ends came to 14 bases. The CDR3 has 14 amino acids. Germline values: CDR1 MDHEN, CDR2 SYDVKM. The CDR3 reads CASSFPYLDDGYTF. The CDR3 DNA sequence: TGTGCCAGCAGTTTCCCCTATCTCGACGATGGCTACACCTTC.

The chain employs TRBV29-1 and TRBJ1-2, with D uncertain. This CDR3 region has 13 residues. Germline CDR1 and CDR2: SQVTM and ANQGSEA. Trimming removed 4 bases at V and 8 bases at J, with 17 bases between. This CDR3 is CSVVTAYSRGYTF. The CDR3 nucleotides read TGCAGCGTTGTTACAGCCTATTCCAGGGGCTACACCTTC.

The chain recombines TRBV11-3 with TRBJ2-3; 13 positions agree with TRBD2. The germline V gene encodes CDR1 SGHNT and CDR2 YENEEA. J gave up 5 bases and V 1 base, and 9 bases lay outside the gene matches. This CDR3 comprises 18 residues. The CDR3 bases are TGTGCCAGCAGCTTAGGCCTCACTAGCGGGAGGGCAGAAGATACGCAGTATTTT. It translates to CASSLGLTSGRAEDTQYF.

V gene TRBV14 combines with J gene TRBJ2-7; 8 bases are a match to TRBD2. CDR3 length: 16 residues. V dropped 4 bases and J dropped 3; count of bases not matched to a gene: 11. In germline, CDR1 is SGHDN, CDR2 FVKESK. CDR3 amino acids: CASSPTLSGRDYEQYF. In nucleotides, the CDR3 is TGTGCCAGCAGCCCGACCTTGAGCGGGAGAGACTACGAGCAGTACTTC.

In regard to this clone: At one end the junction does not follow the germline gene, possibly because of a read error. The V gene is TRBV19, the J gene TRBJ1-2, with TRBD1 matching 7 bases. The CDR3 loop spans 9 amino acids. Looked up from germline, CDR1 is LNHDA and CDR2 is SQIVND (reference sequence). The CDR3 region is CASDWTGYF. Here the CDR3 DNA reads TGTGCCAGTGATTGGACAGGATACTTC.

V usage is TRBV5-1 and J usage is TRBJ2-6; 7 positions match TRBD1. J was trimmed by 0 bases and V by 4 bases; bases with no gene match: 10. The CDR3 spans 18 residues. From germline, CDR1 is SGHRS and CDR2 YFSETQ. CDR3 protein: CASSMNPGQISGANVLTF. In DNA form, the CDR3 reads TGCGCCAGCAGCATGAACCCGGGACAGATCTCTGGGGCCAACGTCCTGACTTTC.

The chain couples TRBV27 to TRBJ2-2; 12 bases are shared with TRBD2. The CDR3 is 17 amino acids. V shed 8 bases and J 5 bases; nucleotides not matched to a gene: 12. Germline V gene data show CDR1 as MNHEY and CDR2 as SMNVEV (reference sequence). CDR3 in amino acids: CASLMTSGSLRTGELFF. CDR3 nucleotide sequence: TGTGCCAGCCTGATGACTAGCGGGAGCCTGAGGACCGGGGAGCTGTTTTTT.

V usage is TRBV5-4 and J usage is TRBJ2-4; a possible D gene is TRBD2 (5 bases). Germline CDR1 is SGHNT and CDR2 is YYREEE (reference sequence). Trimming stripped 0 bases from V and 8 bases from J, with 15 bases between. This CDR3 has 15 residues. The chain's CDR3 is CASSLEMAWRDIQYF. Here the CDR3 DNA reads TGTGCCAGCAGCTTGGAGATGGCCTGGCGGGACATTCAGTACTTC.